This entry describes one T cell receptor (beta chain). Within the 2 weeks before study entry, each person in the exposed group met a COVID-19 case. The data were taken from a study of blood T cell repertoires in COVID-19. Study overall: Specimens from acute and convalescent COVID-19 originated in the United States, Italy and Spain. T cells, B-cell-depleted T cells, or PBMCs supplied cDNA or gDNA.

Produced via immunoSEQ multiplex PCR; TCRdb's table is partial and in-frame only. The data contain about 150,000 clones, roughly 87% of them singletons. Trimming removed 1 base at V and 3 bases at J, with 7 bases between. CDR3 length equals 14 residues. Germline V CDR1 and CDR2: SEHNR, FQNEAQ (reference sequence). This clonotype was sampled from a woman aged 35 to 49 who had been exposed to COVID-19. The V call is TRBV7-9, the J call TRBJ1-5; D uncertain. Sequenced input: PBMCs or T cells enriched from blood (not recorded which). The CDR3 region is CASSLGTNNQPQHF. The CDR3 nucleotides read TGTGCCAGCAGCTTAGGGACTAACAATCAGCCCCAGCATTTT. Together with reference TRBV7-9 and TRBJ1-5, the CDR3 gives the full variable domain: DTGVSQNPRHKITKRGQNVTFRCDPISEHNRLYWYRQTLGQGPEFLTYFQNEAQLEKSRLLSDRFSAERPKGSFSTLEIQRTEQGDSAMYLCASSLGTNNQPQHFGDGTRLSIL.